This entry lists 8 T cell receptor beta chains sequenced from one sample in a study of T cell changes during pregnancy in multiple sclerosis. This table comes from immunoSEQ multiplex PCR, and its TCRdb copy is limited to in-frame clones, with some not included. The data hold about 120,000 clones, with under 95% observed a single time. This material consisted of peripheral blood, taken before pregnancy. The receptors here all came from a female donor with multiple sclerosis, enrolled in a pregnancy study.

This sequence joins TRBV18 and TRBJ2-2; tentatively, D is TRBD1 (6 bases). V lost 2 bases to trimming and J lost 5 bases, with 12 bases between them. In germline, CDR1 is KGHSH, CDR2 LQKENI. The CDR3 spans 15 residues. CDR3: CASSPGGRETGELFF. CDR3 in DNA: TGTGCCAGCTCACCAGGGGGCCGCGAGACCGGGGAGCTGTTTTTT.

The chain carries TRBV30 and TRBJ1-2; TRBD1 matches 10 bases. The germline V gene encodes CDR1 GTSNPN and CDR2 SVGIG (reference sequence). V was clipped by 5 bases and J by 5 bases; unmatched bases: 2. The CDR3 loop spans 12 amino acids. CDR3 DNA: TGTGCCTGGGGGGACAGGGGTTATGGCTACACCTTC. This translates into CAWGDRGYGYTF.

This CDR3 is CAISESRLQYEQYF. CDR3 nucleotide sequence: TGTGCCATCAGTGAGTCGAGACTACAGTACGAGCAGTACTTC. The chain uses TRBV10-3 and TRBJ2-7, with D possibly TRBD2 on 5 matching bases. Per germline, CDR1 ENHRY and CDR2 SYGVKD. The germline V and J ends were trimmed by 0 bases and 4 bases, with 10 bases remaining between them. There are 14 residues in the CDR3.

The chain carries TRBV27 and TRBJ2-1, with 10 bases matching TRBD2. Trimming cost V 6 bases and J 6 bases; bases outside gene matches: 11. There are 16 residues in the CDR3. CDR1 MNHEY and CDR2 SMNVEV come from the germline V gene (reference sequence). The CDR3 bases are TGTGCCAGCAGCCATGGGCGACTAGCGGGTGTCAATGAGCAGTTCTTC. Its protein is CASSHGRLAGVNEQFF.

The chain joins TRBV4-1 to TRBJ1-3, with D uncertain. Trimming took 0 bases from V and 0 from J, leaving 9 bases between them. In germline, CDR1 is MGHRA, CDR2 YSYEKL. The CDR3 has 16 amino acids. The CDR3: CASSQDPRSSGNTIYF. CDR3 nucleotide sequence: TGCGCCAGCAGCCAAGATCCCCGGAGCTCTGGAAACACCATATATTTT.

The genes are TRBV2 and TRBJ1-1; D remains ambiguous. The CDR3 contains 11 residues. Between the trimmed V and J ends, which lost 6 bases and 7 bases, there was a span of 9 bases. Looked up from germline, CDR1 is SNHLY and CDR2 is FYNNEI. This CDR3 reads CASRELGEAFF. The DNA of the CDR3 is TGTGCCAGCAGGGAACTCGGTGAAGCTTTCTTT.

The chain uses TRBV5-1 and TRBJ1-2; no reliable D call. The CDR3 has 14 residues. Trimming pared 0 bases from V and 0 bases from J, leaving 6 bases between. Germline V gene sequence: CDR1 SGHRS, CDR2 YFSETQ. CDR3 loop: CASSLGSANYGYTF. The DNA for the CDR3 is TGCGCCAGCAGCTTGGGGTCAGCTAACTATGGCTACACCTTC.

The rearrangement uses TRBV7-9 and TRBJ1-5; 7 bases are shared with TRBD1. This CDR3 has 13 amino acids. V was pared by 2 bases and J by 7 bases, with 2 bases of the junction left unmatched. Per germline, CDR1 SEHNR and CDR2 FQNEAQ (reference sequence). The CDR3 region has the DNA TGTGCCAGCAGCTTATCAGGGGGGCAGCCCCAGCATTTT. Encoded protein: CASSLSGGQPQHF.